This TCR beta chain was found in a study of post-analysis software for immune sequencing data. On the study more broadly: Disease trajectories encompassed relapsing-remitting, secondary progressive and progressive-relapsing multiple sclerosis.

Prepared libraries of TCR beta cDNA carried unique molecular identifiers. Input populations of roughly 1 to 10 million T cells gave rise to some 500,000 cDNA molecules. Each CDR3 protein is one row after TCRdb ran MiXCR on the PCR reads. The table lists about 540,000 distinct CDR3 sequences, about a third of them singletons. Study-wide points: Under F measure analysis, samples from one preparation batch co-clustered strongly. Multiple sclerosis patients had significantly lower normalized Chao1 diversity than controls. Roughly five TRBV segments were significantly more frequent in patients than in controls. TRBV5-6, TRBV5-1 and TRBV20-1 were among these segments.

Trimming shortened V by 3 bases and J by 4 bases, and 14 bases separated the two germline ends. There are 15 residues in the CDR3. From germline, CDR1 is SGHRS and CDR2 YFSETQ. As for this clonotype: What it binds is not known.

V is TRBV5-1 and J is TRBJ2-4, with TRBD1 as a possible D gene (5 bases). The TCR sequence derives from a girl under 18 with multiple sclerosis. The sequencing sample was made of blood. Here the CDR3 reads CASSYDIPGKNIQYF. The DNA for the CDR3 is TGCGCCAGCAGCTACGATATTCCAGGGAAAAACATTCAGTACTTC.